The T cell receptor (beta chain) under discussion was sequenced for a study of human T cells and chemical hapten exposure. Study outcomes and limitations: Expanded TCRs produced significantly more large CDR3 similarity clusters than controls did.

Time point noted: patch test 1, 2 weeks after DPC sensitization. Treatment: therapeutic diphenylcyclopropenone sensitization with weekly scalp DPC. Donors, patients with alopecia ranging from 18 to 70 years old and judged suitable for DPC, provided samples. Each CDR3 protein is one row after TCRdb ran MiXCR on the RACE reads. In the table there are 150,000 to 200,000 distinct CDR3 sequences, about 14% of which are singletons. This clonotype was recorded many times. The target antigen is unknown. The specimen was whole blood, collected in connection with sensitization to the hapten diphenylcyclopropenone (DPC). This TCR came from a woman in her 30s with alopecia areata. Some clones in this sample may be carry-over from other donors' samples.

CDR3 in DNA: TGTGCCAGCAGACGGACACTTACGAGTCCGCCCCAGCATTTT. The encoded protein is CASRRTLTSPPQHF. The chain links TRBV28 to TRBJ1-5, with D possibly being TRBD1 (5 bases). The V end lost 6 bases, the J end lost 9 bases, and 18 bases lay between the germline ends. Looked up from germline, CDR1 is MDHEN and CDR2 is SYDVKM. This CDR3 is built from 14 residues.